The present entry profiles one TCR beta chain with its context. This CDR3 has 15 residues. Germline V lookup: CDR1 SGHRS, CDR2 YFSETQ. J gave up 2 bases and V 0 bases, and 0 bases lay outside the gene matches. Sequencing was performed with immunoSEQ multiplex PCR; in TCRdb, only in-frame clones are kept and a portion is missing. Here the sample spans fewer than 200,000 clones, approximately 92% being singletons. This entry comes from a study of T cell responses to AZD1222 COVID-19 vaccine. This sequence originates from an adult in good health. This chain uses TRBV5-1 with TRBJ2-1; 9 positions agree with TRBD2. The specimen comprised peripheral blood, sampled on day 0 of AZD1222 vaccination. The CDR3 region has the DNA TGCGCCAGCAGCTTGGTAGCGGGGGCCTACAATGAGCAGTTCTTC. As protein: CASSLVAGAYNEQFF.